A selection of T cell receptor beta chains follows, all from one sample in a study of TIL therapy for anti-PD-1-resistant metastatic lung cancer. The protocol was immunoSEQ multiplex PCR, while the TCRdb copy is restricted to in-frame clones and leaves out a portion. In the table there are some 2,000 clones, over 65% of which are singletons. The sample in question was tumor tissue, obtained at baseline. These receptors all come from a person between 25 and 79 years old with non-small cell lung cancer. The CDR3 runs from the conserved cysteine through the conserved F or W. The D gene is left open where the match is weak. Clone size is stated in some rows and not others, as once, few, many or a class when expanded.

D: NA; V: TRBV19; size: NA; J: TRBJ2-5; length: 15; CDR3: CASSIQFRGQETQYF; DNA: TGTGCCAGTAGTATCCAATTCAGGGGACAAGAGACCCAGTACTTC
D: TRBD1; V: TRBV18; size: NA; J: TRBJ1-2; length: 14; CDR3: CASSPPTGAYGYTF; DNA: TGTGCCAGCTCACCACCAACAGGGGCCTATGGCTACACCTTC
D: NA; V: TRBV7-8; size: NA; J: TRBJ2-7; length: 14; CDR3: CASSLAVQVYEQYF; DNA: TGTGCCAGCAGCTTAGCGGTGCAGGTCTACGAGCAGTACTTC
D: TRBD2; V: TRBV10-3; size: few; J: TRBJ2-7; length: 15; CDR3: CAISAWTSGLYEQYF; DNA: TGTGCCATCAGTGCTTGGACTAGCGGGTTGTACGAGCAGTACTTC
D: NA; V: TRBV7-2; size: once; J: TRBJ1-2; length: 16; CDR3: CASSLWADPTNYGYTF; DNA: TGTGCCAGCAGCTTATGGGCGGACCCCACTAACTATGGCTACACCTTC
D: NA; V: TRBV5-6; size: NA; J: TRBJ2-6; length: 19; CDR3: CASSLSPATGFSGANVLTF; DNA: TGTGCCAGCAGCTTGTCCCCGGCGACAGGCTTTTCTGGGGCCAACGTCCTGACTTTC
D: NA; V: TRBV18; size: NA; J: TRBJ1-5; length: 12; CDR3: CASSEGNQPQHF; DNA: TGTGCCAGCTCAGAAGGGAATCAGCCCCAGCATTTT
D: NA; V: TRBV7-9; size: few; J: TRBJ1-5; length: 15; CDR3: CASSPPGLAGQPQHF; DNA: TGTGCCAGCAGCCCCCCAGGGCTGGCAGGTCAGCCCCAGCATTTT
D: NA; V: TRBV7-9; size: NA; J: TRBJ2-7; length: 14; CDR3: CASSYAGARDEQYF; DNA: TGTGCCAGCAGCTACGCAGGGGCACGAGACGAGCAGTACTTC
D: TRBD1; V: TRBV5-1; size: once; J: TRBJ2-1; length: 16; CDR3: CASSLVIGTGRGEQFF; DNA: TGCGCCAGCAGCTTAGTAATTGGGACAGGGAGGGGTGAGCAGTTCTTC
D: NA; V: TRBV7-9; size: NA; J: TRBJ1-2; length: 13; CDR3: CASSNTGFDGYTF; DNA: TGTGCCAGCAGCAACACAGGGTTCGATGGCTACACCTTC
D: TRBD2; V: TRBV27; size: NA; J: TRBJ2-5; length: 15; CDR3: CASSFGFREGGTQYF; DNA: TGTGCCAGCAGTTTTGGTTTTAGGGAGGGAGGGACCCAGTACTTC
D: NA; V: TRBV7-8; size: NA; J: TRBJ2-7; length: 16; CDR3: CASSLGLQGISYEQYF; DNA: TGTGCCAGCAGCTTAGGCTTGCAGGGGATCTCTTACGAGCAGTACTTC
D: TRBD2; V: TRBV9; size: NA; J: TRBJ2-4; length: 14; CDR3: CASSVSSGKNIQYF; DNA: TGTGCCAGCAGCGTATCTAGCGGGAAAAACATTCAGTACTTC
D: TRBD2; V: TRBV5-4; size: few; J: TRBJ2-7; length: 13; CDR3: CASSGTGGREQYF; DNA: TGTGCCAGCAGCGGGACGGGGGGTAGGGAGCAGTACTTC
D: NA; V: TRBV19; size: few; J: TRBJ2-3; length: 14; CDR3: CASSLGTQEDTQYF; DNA: TGTGCCAGTAGTCTCGGGACACAAGAGGATACGCAGTATTTT
D: NA; V: TRBV11-2; size: NA; J: TRBJ2-5; length: 18; CDR3: CASSLDFGLEYEQETQYF; DNA: TGTGCCAGCAGCTTAGATTTCGGGCTAGAGTACGAGCAAGAGACCCAGTACTTC
D: NA; V: TRBV30; size: NA; J: TRBJ2-7; length: 12; CDR3: CAWTEGSYEQYF; DNA: TGTGCCTGGACGGAGGGATCCTACGAGCAGTACTTC
D: NA; V: TRBV5-4; size: few; J: TRBJ2-7; length: 15; CDR3: CASSLGSQAYYEQYF; DNA: TGTGCCAGCAGCTTAGGATCTCAGGCCTACTACGAGCAGTACTTC
D: NA; V: TRBV5-3; size: NA; J: TRBJ1-2; length: 16; CDR3: CARSLRGFYGPYGYTF; DNA: TGTGCCAGAAGCTTGAGGGGATTTTACGGCCCCTATGGCTACACCTTC
D: NA; V: TRBV5-5; size: NA; J: TRBJ2-2; length: 13; CDR3: CASSLTNTGELFF; DNA: TGTGCCAGCAGCTTGACGAACACCGGGGAGCTGTTTTTT
D: NA; V: TRBV11-2; size: NA; J: TRBJ2-5; length: 14; CDR3: CASSGTDYMKTQYF; DNA: TGTGCCAGCAGCGGGACGGACTATATGAAGACCCAGTACTTC
D: NA; V: TRBV5-1; size: hyperexpanded; J: TRBJ2-7; length: 12; CDR3: CASSLTNVEQYF; DNA: TGCGCCAGCAGTCTAACTAACGTAGAACAGTACTTC
D: TRBD1; V: TRBV5-1; size: NA; J: TRBJ2-2; length: 16; CDR3: CASSLAKQGDTGELFF; DNA: TGCGCCAGCAGCTTGGCCAAACAGGGGGACACCGGGGAGCTGTTTTTT
D: TRBD2; V: TRBV15; size: NA; J: TRBJ2-1; length: 15; CDR3: CATSGSSGDYNEQFF; DNA: TGTGCCACCAGCGGGAGTAGCGGGGACTACAATGAGCAGTTCTTC
D: NA; V: TRBV5-5; size: NA; J: TRBJ2-1; length: 15; CDR3: CASSLSLAPVDEQFF; DNA: TGTGCCAGCAGCTTGAGCCTAGCCCCCGTAGATGAGCAGTTCTTC
D: NA; V: TRBV18; size: NA; J: TRBJ1-1; length: 14; CDR3: CASSPSGINTEAFF; DNA: TGTGCCAGCTCACCATCAGGGATCAACACTGAAGCTTTCTTT
D: NA; V: TRBV29-1; size: NA; J: TRBJ2-2; length: 15; CDR3: CSVEQYAPGAGELFF; DNA: TGCAGCGTTGAACAGTACGCACCAGGGGCCGGGGAGCTGTTTTTT
D: NA; V: TRBV5-4; size: NA; J: TRBJ1-2; length: 16; CDR3: CASSFWQTQAYYGYTF; DNA: TGTGCCAGCAGCTTCTGGCAGACCCAAGCTTACTATGGCTACACCTTC
D: NA; V: TRBV19; size: NA; J: TRBJ1-1; length: 15; CDR3: CASTTPGQMNTEAFF; DNA: TGTGCCAGTACCACCCCCGGACAGATGAACACTGAAGCTTTCTTT
D: TRBD2; V: TRBV7-2; size: NA; J: TRBJ2-7; length: 15; CDR3: CASSLVPGGPYEQYF; DNA: TGTGCCAGCAGCTTGGTCCCGGGAGGTCCCTACGAGCAGTACTTC
D: NA; V: TRBV11-2; size: NA; J: TRBJ1-4; length: 15; CDR3: CASSLGNRNNEKLFF; DNA: TGTGCCAGCAGCTTAGGGAACAGGAATAATGAAAAACTGTTTTTT
D: NA; V: TRBV27; size: NA; J: TRBJ1-4; length: 15; CDR3: CASSLFPHSGEKLFF; DNA: TGTGCCAGCAGTTTATTTCCCCATTCTGGGGAAAAACTGTTTTTT
D: NA; V: TRBV7-9; size: few; J: TRBJ2-7; length: 14; CDR3: CASRPRTAPYEQYF; DNA: TGTGCCAGCAGGCCCAGGACAGCCCCCTACGAGCAGTACTTC
D: TRBD2; V: TRBV2; size: once; J: TRBJ2-1; length: 14; CDR3: CASSQREEGNEQFF; DNA: TGTGCCAGCAGTCAGCGGGAGGAGGGTAATGAGCAGTTCTTC
D: TRBD2; V: TRBV6-6; size: NA; J: TRBJ2-7; length: 15; CDR3: CASSSSGEGQFEQYF; DNA: TGTGCCAGCAGTTCCAGCGGGGAGGGCCAGTTCGAGCAGTACTTC
D: TRBD2; V: TRBV27; size: NA; J: TRBJ2-4; length: 17; CDR3: CASSLSQREVWKNIQYF; DNA: TGTGCCAGCAGTTTATCGCAGCGGGAGGTTTGGAAAAACATTCAGTACTTC
D: NA; V: TRBV7-3; size: few; J: TRBJ2-2; length: 14; CDR3: CASSLDRNTGELFF; DNA: TGTGCCAGCAGCTTAGACAGGAACACCGGGGAGCTGTTTTTT
D: NA; V: TRBV7-9; size: once; J: TRBJ2-2; length: 16; CDR3: CASSLVVGHYTGELFF; DNA: TGTGCCAGCAGCTTAGTTGTGGGACATTACACCGGGGAGCTGTTTTTT
D: NA; V: TRBV7-2; size: NA; J: TRBJ1-2; length: 14; CDR3: CASSLAVRYYGYTF; DNA: TGTGCCAGCAGCTTAGCCGTCAGATACTATGGCTACACCTTC
D: NA; V: TRBV6-5; size: NA; J: TRBJ2-4; length: 14; CDR3: CASSVSIAKNIQYF; DNA: TGTGCCAGCAGTGTGTCCATAGCCAAAAACATTCAGTACTTC
D: NA; V: TRBV7-5; size: NA; J: TRBJ2-6; length: 17; CDR3: CARIVGKRQSRANVLTF; DNA: TGTGCCAGAATAGTAGGGAAGAGACAAAGTCGGGCCAACGTCCTGACTTTC
D: TRBD1; V: TRBV4-1; size: NA; J: TRBJ2-7; length: 18; CDR3: CASSQRYGQGSNIYEQYF; DNA: TGCGCCAGCAGCCAAAGATATGGACAGGGGAGTAATATCTACGAGCAGTACTTC
D: NA; V: TRBV5-1; size: few; J: TRBJ2-7; length: 14; CDR3: CASSVEMSSYEQYF; DNA: TGCGCCAGCAGCGTAGAAATGAGCTCCTACGAGCAGTACTTC
D: NA; V: TRBV29-1; size: NA; J: TRBJ2-7; length: 12; CDR3: CSARRGSYEQYF; DNA: TGCAGCGCCCGGCGTGGGAGCTACGAGCAGTACTTC
D: NA; V: TRBV5-4; size: NA; J: TRBJ2-5; length: 13; CDR3: CASRAGSGETQYF; DNA: TGTGCCAGCAGGGCCGGGAGCGGGGAGACCCAGTACTTC
D: NA; V: TRBV7-9; size: NA; J: TRBJ1-3; length: 12; CDR3: CASSLGLGTIYF; DNA: TGTGCCAGCAGTCTCGGATTGGGGACCATATATTTT
D: TRBD2; V: TRBV5-1; size: NA; J: TRBJ2-1; length: 19; CDR3: CASSSRLAGGTSSYNEQFF; DNA: TGCGCCAGCAGCTCTCGACTAGCGGGAGGCACGAGCTCCTACAATGAGCAGTTCTTC
D: NA; V: TRBV29-1; size: NA; J: TRBJ1-2; length: 13; CDR3: CSVEAGPNYGYTF; DNA: TGCAGCGTTGAAGCAGGGCCCAACTATGGCTACACCTTC
D: TRBD2; V: TRBV5-4; size: NA; J: TRBJ2-3; length: 16; CDR3: CASSSELAGAADTQYF; DNA: TGTGCCAGCAGCTCAGAACTAGCGGGCGCCGCCGATACGCAGTATTTT
D: TRBD2; V: TRBV10-3; size: once; J: TRBJ2-1; length: 14; CDR3: CATGLASVRNEQFF; DNA: TGTGCCACAGGACTAGCGAGTGTTCGCAATGAGCAGTTCTTC
D: TRBD1; V: TRBV19; size: NA; J: TRBJ2-7; length: 14; CDR3: CASRYGQGSYEQYF; DNA: TGTGCCAGTAGATACGGACAGGGGAGCTACGAGCAGTACTTC
D: NA; V: TRBV7-9; size: NA; J: TRBJ1-5; length: 14; CDR3: CASSLDSSNQPQHF; DNA: TGTGCCAGCAGCTTAGATAGTAGCAATCAGCCCCAGCATTTT
D: NA; V: TRBV10-3; size: NA; J: TRBJ1-5; length: 14; CDR3: CAISAADSNQPQHF; DNA: TGTGCCATCAGCGCGGCAGATAGCAATCAGCCCCAGCATTTT